This passage covers 26 T cell receptor beta chains from one sample sequenced in a study of blood T cell repertoires in COVID-19. The data were produced by immunoSEQ multiplex PCR, yet TCRdb's version contains in-frame clones alone and is incomplete. The sample has under 300,000 clones, about 89% seen once; the top ten hold more than 1%. The sequenced material came from PBMCs or T cells enriched from blood (not recorded which). The receptors shown here come from a human donor in a cohort exposed to, infected with or recovered from COVID-19 (not recorded which). The donor label of this sample is uncertain.

The chain joins TRBV27 to TRBJ2-1; a weak D match, TRBD2 (6 bases). The germline V gene has CDR1 MNHEY and CDR2 SMNVEV (reference sequence). The CDR3 contains 15 residues. Deletions cut 4 bases from V and 9 bases from J, with 19 bases between. The CDR3 DNA follows: TGTGCCAGCAGTTCCTCTCCCCCGGGGCGGGGTGAGCAGTTCTTC. Residues: CASSSSPPGRGEQFF.

V is TRBV7-2 and J is TRBJ1-4, with D perhaps TRBD1 (6 bases). The V gene lost 5 bases and the J gene lost 8 bases, with 18 bases spanning the gap. The germline CDR1 and CDR2 sequences are SGHTA and FQGNSA. The CDR3 is 15 amino acids. The CDR3 loop is CASSPRAGAREKLFF. CDR3 coding DNA: TGTGCCAGCAGCCCTCGAGCAGGGGCGCGAGAAAAACTGTTTTTT.

This chain uses TRBV3-1 (or the pseudogene TRBV3-2) with TRBJ1-2; TRBD1 might be the D (5 bases). The CDR3 sequence is 13 residues long. With 0 bases removed from V and 8 bases from J, the gap between germline ends came to 10 bases. Per the germline V gene, CDR1 is LGHDT and CDR2 is YNNKEL (reference sequence). CDR3 sequence reads: CASSQDVGRGYTF. The CDR3 DNA is TGTGCCAGCAGCCAAGATGTGGGGCGAGGCTACACCTTC.

The rearrangement uses TRBV5-4 and TRBJ1-2; 7 bases fit TRBD1. In germline, CDR1 is SGHNT, CDR2 YYREEE (reference sequence). The CDR3 sequence is 14 residues long. J was trimmed by 8 bases and V by 0 bases; bases with no gene match: 7. The CDR3 sequence: CASSLAGGGKGYTF. As DNA, the CDR3 is TGTGCCAGCAGCTTGGCCGGAGGGGGCAAAGGCTACACCTTC. Full variable domain (remainder filled in from reference TRBV5-4 and TRBJ1-2): ETGVTQSPTHLIKTRGQQVTLRCSSQSGHNTVSWYQQALGQGPQFIFQYYREEENGRGNFPPRFSGLQFPNYSSELNVNALELDDSALYLCASSLAGGGKGYTFGSGTRLTVV.

The chain employs TRBV30 and TRBJ1-2, with D perhaps TRBD1 (6 bases). Looked up from germline, CDR1 is GTSNPN and CDR2 is SVGIG (reference sequence). The CDR3 consists of 12 residues. The germline V and J ends were trimmed by 1 base and 4 bases, with 7 bases remaining between them. CDR3 residues: CAWSAQGYGYTF. DNA for the CDR3: TGTGCCTGGAGTGCACAGGGCTATGGCTACACCTTC.

This clone was counted a single time. V usage is TRBV5-6 and J usage is TRBJ2-2; 7 nucleotides align to TRBD1. The CDR3 runs 17 residues. Germline V lookup: CDR1 SGHDT, CDR2 YYEEEE. V dropped 4 bases and J dropped 1; count of bases not matched to a gene: 10. CDR3 amino acids: CASSLFPPGGNTGELFF. The CDR3 DNA reads TGTGCCAGCAGCCTCTTCCCCCCAGGGGGGAACACCGGGGAGCTGTTTTTT.

This chain links TRBV19 with TRBJ2-7; TRBD2 matches at 10 bases. Germline CDR1 is LNHDA and CDR2 is SQIVND (reference sequence). This CDR3 is 14 amino acids long. V lost 3 bases to trimming and J lost 1 base; unmatched junction nucleotides: 0. For the CDR3, the DNA is TGTGCCAGTAGTATGACTAGCGGGTCCTACGAGCAGTACTTC. Residues: CASSMTSGSYEQYF.

The chain employs TRBV19 and TRBJ2-3; tentative D call: TRBD2 (6 bases). CDR3 length equals 17 residues. Germline CDR1 LNHDA, CDR2 SQIVND (reference sequence). V lost 4 bases to trimming and J lost 2 bases, with 19 bases between them. The CDR3 sequence: CASSNPPSAGATDTQYF. The DNA for the CDR3 is TGTGCCAGTAGTAATCCCCCTAGCGCCGGAGCCACAGATACGCAGTATTTT.

This rearrangement joins TRBV7-9 to TRBJ1-1; 9 nucleotides agree with TRBD1. There are 14 residues in the CDR3. Per the germline V gene, CDR1 is SEHNR and CDR2 is FQNEAQ (reference sequence). V lost 5 bases to trimming and J lost 7 bases; unmatched junction nucleotides: 8. CDR3 DNA: TGTGCCAGCAGCAGTACAGGGGGCGAGGGTGAAGCTTTCTTT. This gives the protein CASSSTGGEGEAFF.

This clone was observed a single time. As DNA, the CDR3 is TGTGCCATTTCTACAGGGACAGGTGAAAAACTGTTTTTT. This translates into CAISTGTGEKLFF. This chain links TRBV10-3 with TRBJ1-4; 8 bases map to TRBD1. CDR1 ENHRY and CDR2 SYGVKD come from the germline V gene. The CDR3 sequence is 13 residues long. V gave up 9 bases and J gave up 7 bases; unmatched junction bases: 7.

The J gene is TRBJ2-7, the V gene TRBV5-4; 9 bases align to TRBD1. Germline V gives CDR1 SGHNT, CDR2 YYREEE (reference sequence). Losses at the gene ends were 2 bases for V and 4 bases for J; bases not matched to a gene: 7. This CDR3 region has 15 residues. The CDR3 sequence is CASSFRTGEGYEQYF. The CDR3 DNA sequence: TGTGCCAGCAGCTTCCGGACAGGGGAGGGATACGAGCAGTACTTC.

The rearrangement links TRBV6-5 to TRBJ2-7; 8 bases match TRBD2. V lost 10 bases and J lost 5; bases outside the gene matches: 13. CDR3 size: 14 residues. Germline CDR1 and CDR2: MNHEY and SVGAGI. This CDR3 reads CATQRESSSHEQYF. The CDR3 bases are TGTGCCACCCAGCGGGAGTCCTCTTCCCACGAGCAGTACTTC.

This chain joins TRBV7-9 and TRBJ1-3; tentative D call: TRBD1 (5 bases). CDR3 length: 15 amino acids. Trimming removed 8 bases from V and 4 bases from J, with 18 bases in between. Germline V gene lookup returns CDR1 SEHNR and CDR2 FQNEAQ (reference sequence). CDR3: CASDLWGGAGNTIYF. The CDR3 DNA is TGTGCCAGCGATCTCTGGGGGGGAGCAGGAAACACCATATATTTT.

J is TRBJ2-5 and V is TRBV7-2; D is uncertain. The germline V gene has CDR1 SGHTA and CDR2 FQGNSA. V lost 1 base to trimming and J lost 5 bases, with 8 bases between them. This CDR3 spans 13 amino acids. CDR3 DNA sequence: TGTGCCAGCAGCTTAGAATATGGCGAGACCCAGTACTTC. It translates to CASSLEYGETQYF.

The chain combines TRBV30 with TRBJ2-5, with D maybe TRBD1 (5 bases). The V and J ends lost 2 bases and 5 bases respectively, with 12 bases between them. The CDR3 sequence is 13 residues long. Germline-derived CDR1 and CDR2 are GTSNPN and SVGIG (reference sequence). The CDR3: CAWSRQLEETQYF. The CDR3 DNA is TGTGCCTGGAGTCGACAGCTGGAGGAGACCCAGTACTTC.

There are a few counts of this clone. The chain combines TRBV19 with TRBJ1-3; D gene unclear. Looked up from germline, CDR1 is LNHDA and CDR2 is SQIVND (reference sequence). This CDR3 region has 17 residues. V lost 6 bases, J lost 0 bases, and 18 bases lay in between. The CDR3 loop reads CASSPYGGSSSGNTIYF. The CDR3 nucleotides read TGTGCCAGTAGCCCGTACGGAGGTAGTAGCTCTGGAAACACCATATATTTT.

The gene calls are TRBV7-9 and TRBJ1-1, with 10 bases that match TRBD1. V lost 5 bases and J lost 2; bases outside the gene matches: 5. The germline V gene encodes CDR1 SEHNR and CDR2 FQNEAQ (reference sequence). The CDR3 runs to 15 residues. The CDR3: CASSRWDRGNTEAFF. The CDR3 DNA reads as TGTGCCAGCAGCCGCTGGGACAGGGGAAACACTGAAGCTTTCTTT. Complete variable domain (other parts from reference TRBV7-9 and TRBJ1-1): DTGVSQNPRHKITKRGQNVTFRCDPISEHNRLYWYRQTLGQGPEFLTYFQNEAQLEKSRLLSDRFSAERPKGSFSTLEIQRTEQGDSAMYLCASSRWDRGNTEAFFGQGTRLTVV.

The chain links TRBV12-2 to TRBJ2-3; the table assigns TRBD2, which was not confirmed against the DNA. TRBV12-2 is termed a pseudogene. This CDR3 contains 20 residues. CDR3 bases: TGTGCAAGTCGCTTAGCTTTGAGGAGTGTCGGCGCTAGCGGCACAGATACGCAGTATTTT. Its protein is CASRLALRSVGASGTDTQYF.

In this sample, this clone turned up a few times. The chain links TRBV9 to TRBJ1-2; D might be TRBD1 (6 bases). This CDR3 region has 15 residues. Germline CDR1 and CDR2: SGDLS and YYNGEE. V was cut by 0 bases and J by 2 bases, with 11 bases left in between. The DNA of the CDR3 is TGTGCCAGCAGCGTAGTCGAAACAGGGAACTATGGCTACACCTTC. Translating it yields CASSVVETGNYGYTF. The variable domain in full, with the rest retrieved from reference TRBV9 and TRBJ1-2, is DSGVTQTPKHLITATGQRVTLRCSPRSGDLSVYWYQQSLDQGLQFLIQYYNGEERAKGNILERFSAQQFPDLHSELNLSSLELGDSALYFCASSVVETGNYGYTFGSGTRLTVV.

V is TRBV11-2 and J is TRBJ1-2, with 11 positions matching TRBD1. V lost 6 bases and J lost 4; bases outside the gene matches: 16. The length of the CDR3 is 18 residues. Germline CDR1 reads SGHAT; CDR2 reads FQNNGV. The CDR3 DNA reads as TGTGCCAGCAGACGCTTGGGGGGGACAGGGGGTACGGGCTATGGCTACACCTTC. The encoded protein is CASRRLGGTGGTGYGYTF.

The chain employs TRBV24-1 and TRBJ1-2; D might be TRBD1 (5 bases). Trimming took 3 bases from V and 6 from J, leaving 10 bases between them. The V gene's germline CDR1 is KGHDR and CDR2 SFDVKD. This CDR3 region has 13 residues. The CDR3 bases are TGTGCCACCAGTGATCCGCGGGGGGATGGCTACACCTTC. Translation: CATSDPRGDGYTF.

This clone was recorded only once. The chain is built from TRBV9 and TRBJ1-4; D possibly corresponds to TRBD1 (5 bases). Germline values: CDR1 SGDLS, CDR2 YYNGEE. V was cut by 0 bases and J by 7 bases, with 16 bases left in between. CDR3 size: 16 residues. Here the CDR3 reads CASSVADGAMGEKLFF. CDR3 bases: TGTGCCAGCAGCGTAGCGGATGGGGCGATGGGTGAAAAACTGTTTTTT. The variable domain in full, with the rest retrieved from reference TRBV9 and TRBJ1-4, is DSGVTQTPKHLITATGQRVTLRCSPRSGDLSVYWYQQSLDQGLQFLIQYYNGEERAKGNILERFSAQQFPDLHSELNLSSLELGDSALYFCASSVADGAMGEKLFFGSGTQLSVL.

This clone has only one observation. The chain recombines TRBV12-3 or TRBV12-4 with TRBJ1-5; D is possibly TRBD1 (5 bases). Deletions cut 4 bases from V and 7 bases from J, with 8 bases between. The CDR3 has 12 residues. CDR3 in amino acids: CASSSWGQPQHF. DNA for the CDR3: TGTGCCAGCAGTTCTTGGGGCCAGCCCCAGCATTTT.

The J gene is TRBJ2-1, the V gene TRBV24-1, with D tentatively TRBD1 (6 bases). Germline values: CDR1 KGHDR, CDR2 SFDVKD. The CDR3 is 17 amino acids. Deletions cut 1 base from V and 3 bases from J, with 15 bases between. CDR3 loop: CATSDFPGRGDYNEQFF. CDR3 bases: TGTGCCACCAGTGATTTCCCCGGCAGGGGAGACTACAATGAGCAGTTCTTC.

This chain uses TRBV7-9 with TRBJ2-2; 15 nucleotides agree with TRBD2. The V and J ends lost 9 bases and 6 bases, in that order; junction bases with no gene match: 14. Germline V gives CDR1 SEHNR, CDR2 FQNEAQ (reference sequence). The CDR3 has 18 amino acids. CDR3: CASLRTSGGDWSSGELFF. As DNA, the CDR3 is TGTGCCAGTCTCCGGACTAGCGGGGGGGATTGGTCGTCCGGGGAGCTGTTTTTT.

This chain connects TRBV5-1 to TRBJ1-4; possibly TRBD1 for D (5 bases). Germline loops: CDR1 SGHRS, CDR2 YFSETQ. With 0 bases removed from V and 7 bases from J, the gap between germline ends came to 10 bases. The CDR3 contains 14 residues. CDR3 region: CASSLGQGSEKLFF. CDR3 bases: TGCGCCAGCAGCTTGGGCCAGGGCTCTGAAAAACTGTTTTTT.